This is a list of T cell receptor beta chains from one sample in a study of cytomegalovirus exposure and HLA in healthy donors. TCRdb's copy holds only in-frame clones and misses some; the assay was immunoSEQ multiplex PCR. Here the sample spans 120,000 to 150,000 clones, approximately 80% being singletons. The sample was PBMCs. These receptors all come from a male donor in good health and CMV-seropositive. The CDR3 runs from the conserved cysteine through the conserved F or W. Each record gives: CDR3 protein, CDR3 DNA, D gene, J gene, clone size, V gene. A D gene is named only where the DNA matches it firmly. A clone size is listed for some rows: how often the clone was seen (once, few, many), or a class if it is expanded.

CDR3: CASSYRPRDTQYF; DNA: TGTGCCAGCAGCTATCGCCCCAGGGATACGCAGTATTTT; D: -; J: TRBJ2-3; size: -; V: TRBV11-3
CDR3: CASSPGTGAHDEQFF; DNA: TGTGCCAGCTCACCTGGAACAGGGGCTCACGATGAGCAGTTCTTC; D: TRBD1; J: TRBJ2-1; size: -; V: TRBV18
CDR3: CASSSGPSYEQYF; DNA: TGTGCCAGCTCCTCAGGGCCCTCCTACGAGCAGTACTTC; D: -; J: TRBJ2-7; size: -; V: TRBV18
CDR3: CASRTDSVYGYTF; DNA: TGTGCCAGCAGGACAGATTCCGTCTATGGCTACACCTTC; D: -; J: TRBJ1-2; size: -; V: TRBV7-9
CDR3: CASSYRGLGQPQHF; DNA: TGTGCCAGTAGTTACAGGGGGCTAGGGCAGCCCCAGCATTTT; D: TRBD1; J: TRBJ1-5; size: -; V: TRBV19
CDR3: CASSQGTGGYTIYF; DNA: TGCGCCAGCAGCCAAGGCACAGGGGGATACACCATATATTTT; D: TRBD1; J: TRBJ1-3; size: -; V: TRBV4-1
CDR3: CASSSGLAYNEQFF; DNA: TGTGCCAGCAGCTCGGGACTAGCCTACAATGAGCAGTTCTTC; D: TRBD2; J: TRBJ2-1; size: -; V: TRBV5-4
CDR3: CASSILVNQPQHF; DNA: TGTGCCAGTAGTATATTAGTCAATCAGCCCCAGCATTTT; D: -; J: TRBJ1-5; size: -; V: TRBV19
CDR3: CASSSGQGSTEKLFF; DNA: TGTGCCAGCAGCTCGGGACAGGGGTCGACTGAAAAACTGTTTTTT; D: TRBD1; J: TRBJ1-4; size: -; V: TRBV7-6
CDR3: CAWSPTSGRETQYF; DNA: TGTGCCTGGAGCCCCACTAGCGGGAGGGAGACCCAGTACTTC; D: TRBD2; J: TRBJ2-5; size: -; V: TRBV30
CDR3: CASSSLTSGSQETQYF; DNA: TGTGCCAGCAGCTCCTTGACTAGCGGAAGCCAAGAGACCCAGTACTTC; D: TRBD2; J: TRBJ2-5; size: -; V: TRBV7-6
CDR3: CASSLARDIALNTEAFF; DNA: TGTGCCAGCAGCTTAGCCCGGGACATAGCCTTGAACACTGAAGCTTTCTTT; D: -; J: TRBJ1-1; size: -; V: TRBV7-9
CDR3: CASSPDRDYGYTF; DNA: TGTGCCAGCAGCCCGGACAGGGACTATGGCTACACCTTC; D: TRBD1; J: TRBJ1-2; size: -; V: TRBV5-4
CDR3: CASSRDRGQGLRNTIYF; DNA: TGTGCCAGCAGCCGCGACAGGGGACAGGGTCTTCGAAACACCATATATTTT; D: TRBD1; J: TRBJ1-3; size: -; V: TRBV7-6
CDR3: CASSLSGDYDTQYF; DNA: TGTGCCAGCAGCTTATCAGGGGACTACGATACGCAGTATTTT; D: -; J: TRBJ2-3; size: -; V: TRBV7-2
CDR3: CASSGGQGPGNTIYF; DNA: TGTGCCAGTAGTGGGGGACAGGGCCCTGGAAACACCATATATTTT; D: TRBD1; J: TRBJ1-3; size: -; V: TRBV19
CDR3: CASNVAGRTAGELFF; DNA: TGTGCCAGCAACGTAGCGGGACGGACCGCCGGGGAGCTGTTTTTT; D: TRBD2; J: TRBJ2-2; size: -; V: TRBV5-4
CDR3: CASSYGGTGGGETQYF; DNA: TGTGCCAGCAGTTACGGGGGGACAGGGGGCGGAGAGACCCAGTACTTC; D: TRBD1; J: TRBJ2-5; size: once; V: TRBV6-6
CDR3: CASSHVGAGEVGGELFF; DNA: TGCGCCAGCAGCCACGTCGGAGCGGGAGAAGTAGGCGGGGAGCTGTTTTTT; D: TRBD2; J: TRBJ2-2; size: -; V: TRBV4-1
CDR3: CASSLGQGYRSPLHF; DNA: TGTGCCAGCAGCTTAGGACAGGGTTATCGTTCACCCCTCCACTTT; D: TRBD1; J: TRBJ1-6; size: -; V: TRBV7-2
CDR3: CASSSQGLGEKLFF; DNA: TGTGCCAGCAGTTCACAGGGGCTGGGAGAAAAACTGTTTTTT; D: TRBD1; J: TRBJ1-4; size: -; V: TRBV6-1
CDR3: CATSGQGAGGANVLTF; DNA: TGTGCCACCAGCGGACAGGGGGCTGGTGGGGCCAACGTCCTGACTTTC; D: TRBD1; J: TRBJ2-6; size: few; V: TRBV15
CDR3: CASSLVSRGDEQYF; DNA: TGTGCCAGCAGCTTAGTGTCTAGGGGCGACGAGCAGTACTTC; D: -; J: TRBJ2-7; size: -; V: TRBV7-9
CDR3: CASRLSETTTDTQYF; DNA: TGTGCCAGCAGGCTCAGCGAGACTACCACAGATACGCAGTATTTT; D: -; J: TRBJ2-3; size: -; V: TRBV6-5
CDR3: CASSQDELYEQYF; DNA: TGCGCCAGCAGCCAAGATGAACTCTACGAGCAGTACTTC; D: -; J: TRBJ2-7; size: few; V: TRBV4-3
CDR3: CASSSETRGFIKGEQFF; DNA: TGTGCCAGCAGCTCCGAAACGAGAGGCTTTATAAAGGGGGAGCAGTTCTTC; D: -; J: TRBJ2-1; size: -; V: TRBV7-6
CDR3: CASSTTGKDTEAFF; DNA: TGTGCCAGCAGCACTACAGGGAAGGACACTGAAGCTTTCTTT; D: -; J: TRBJ1-1; size: -; V: TRBV7-9
CDR3: CASSLYGRDTEAFF; DNA: TGCGCCAGCAGCTTGTATGGCAGGGACACTGAAGCTTTCTTT; D: -; J: TRBJ1-1; size: -; V: TRBV5-1
CDR3: CASSYGTQETQYF; DNA: TGTGCCAGCAGTTATGGGACACAAGAGACCCAGTACTTC; D: -; J: TRBJ2-5; size: -; V: TRBV6-5
CDR3: CASSSMTGGIRETQYF; DNA: TGTGCCAGCAGCTCAATGACAGGGGGCATTAGGGAGACCCAGTACTTC; D: TRBD1; J: TRBJ2-5; size: -; V: TRBV7-2
CDR3: CASSWEEGYGYTF; DNA: TGTGCCAGCAGCTGGGAGGAGGGGTATGGCTACACCTTC; D: -; J: TRBJ1-2; size: -; V: TRBV7-6
CDR3: CASSQDGSGGYGYTF; DNA: TGTGCCAGCAGCCAGGACGGCTCAGGAGGCTATGGCTACACCTTC; D: -; J: TRBJ1-2; size: -; V: TRBV4-2
CDR3: CASSEGRTLSTGELFF; DNA: TGCGCCAGCAGTGAGGGTCGGACACTATCAACCGGGGAGCTGTTTTTT; D: -; J: TRBJ2-2; size: -; V: TRBV10-1